This T cell receptor beta chain was captured in a study of T cells in Graves' hyperthyroidism and ophthalmopathy. Turning to this clonotype: The target antigen is unknown.

Using RNA transcripts as the source, TCR beta CDR3 regions were amplified. First-round RT-PCR targeting the TCR CDR3 was performed with the HTBI primer set. MiXCR, applied by TCRdb to the multiplex PCR reads, yields one record per CDR3 protein. The data show about 640,000 distinct CDR3 sequences, around 20% seen once. Points from the study as a whole: Ophthalmopathy stood apart from stable hyperthyroidism in a 13 V-J model.

The V gene's germline CDR1 is KGHDR and CDR2 SFDVKD. Germline trimming cut 3 bases from V and 4 bases from J; bases unmatched to any gene: 8. The CDR3 extends over 16 amino acids. The rearrangement uses TRBV24-1 and TRBJ2-1; 7 nucleotides agree with TRBD2. The sequencing sample was made of blood. This clonotype originated in a man between 25 and 39 years old with Graves' ophthalmopathy. DNA for the CDR3: TGTGCCACCAGTGATGCCGCGGGGGTACCTTACAATGAGCAGTTCTTC. Translating gives CATSDAAGVPYNEQFF.